The entry that follows covers one TCR beta chain sequence. Data came from immunoSEQ multiplex PCR; TCRdb stores just in-frame clones and leaves some out. Here the sample spans about 87,000 clones, 93% being singletons. This entry belongs to a study of T cell changes during pregnancy in multiple sclerosis. Germline CDR1 is MNHNS and CDR2 is SASEGT. Deletions cut 2 bases from V and 12 bases from J, with 16 bases between. CDR3 length equals 13 residues. This chain links TRBV6-1 with TRBJ1-1; D gene uncertain. The sequencing used peripheral blood, collected in the third trimester of pregnancy. The receptor was isolated from a female donor in good health, enrolled as a control in a pregnancy study. Here the CDR3 DNA reads TGTGCCAGCAGTGAAAATCCCCAGGCCCTATCTTTCTTT. Translating it yields CASSENPQALSFF.